Included here is one T cell receptor beta chain sequence, with context. This entry comes from a study of T cell responses to AZD1222 COVID-19 vaccine. Only in-frame clones appear in the TCRdb table, and some are missing; sequencing was by immunoSEQ multiplex PCR. The table lists some 120,000 clones, over 80% of them singletons. V gave up 5 bases and J gave up 2 bases, with 18 bases separating them. The CDR3 covers 17 residues. Germline V lookup: CDR1 MDHEN, CDR2 SYDVKM. The chain employs TRBV28 and TRBJ2-2; tentatively, D is TRBD1 (6 bases). The sequence derives from an adult in good health. The sequencing used peripheral blood, collected on day 0 of AZD1222 vaccination. CDR3: CASSPQRTAFNTGELFF. The CDR3, as DNA: TGTGCCAGCAGTCCCCAGAGGACAGCTTTCAACACCGGGGAGCTGTTTTTT.